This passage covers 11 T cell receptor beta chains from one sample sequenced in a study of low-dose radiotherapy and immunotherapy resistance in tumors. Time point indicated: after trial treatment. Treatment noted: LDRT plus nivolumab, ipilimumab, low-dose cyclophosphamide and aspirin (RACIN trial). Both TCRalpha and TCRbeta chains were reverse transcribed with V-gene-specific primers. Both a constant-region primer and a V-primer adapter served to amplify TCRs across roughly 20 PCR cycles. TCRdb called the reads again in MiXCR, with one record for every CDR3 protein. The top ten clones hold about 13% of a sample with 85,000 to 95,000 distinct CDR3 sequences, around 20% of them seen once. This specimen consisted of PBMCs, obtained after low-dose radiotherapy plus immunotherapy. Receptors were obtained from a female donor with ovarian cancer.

The chain's CDR3 is CASNRRRVQPQHF. The CDR3 DNA reads TGTGCCAGCAACAGGCGGCGGGTGCAGCCCCAGCATTTT. V is TRBV27 and J is TRBJ1-5, with TRBD1 as a possible D gene (5 bases). Germline lookup yields CDR1 MNHEY and CDR2 SMNVEV (reference sequence). The CDR3 runs 13 residues. Trimming took off 7 bases at V and 7 bases at J, with 14 bases between the two ends.

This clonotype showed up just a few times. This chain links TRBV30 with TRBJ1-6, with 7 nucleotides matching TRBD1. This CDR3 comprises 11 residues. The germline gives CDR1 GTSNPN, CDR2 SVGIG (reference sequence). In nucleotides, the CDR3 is TGTGCGGGACAGACAAATTCACCCCTCCACTTT. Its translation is CAGQTNSPLHF.

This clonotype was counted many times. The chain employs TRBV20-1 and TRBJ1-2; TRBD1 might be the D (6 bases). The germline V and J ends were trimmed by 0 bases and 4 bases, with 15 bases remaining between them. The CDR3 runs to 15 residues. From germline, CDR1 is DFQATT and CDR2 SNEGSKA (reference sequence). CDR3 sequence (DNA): TGCAGTGCTAGAGATCGCGGGGGGCTTAGCTATGGCTACACCTTC. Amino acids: CSARDRGGLSYGYTF.

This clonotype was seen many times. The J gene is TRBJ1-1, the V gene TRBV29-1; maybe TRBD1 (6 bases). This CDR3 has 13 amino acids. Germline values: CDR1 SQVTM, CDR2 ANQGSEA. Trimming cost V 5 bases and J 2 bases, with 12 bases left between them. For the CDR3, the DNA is TGCAGCGTTATCGTGGGGGCTAACACTGAAGCTTTCTTT. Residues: CSVIVGANTEAFF.

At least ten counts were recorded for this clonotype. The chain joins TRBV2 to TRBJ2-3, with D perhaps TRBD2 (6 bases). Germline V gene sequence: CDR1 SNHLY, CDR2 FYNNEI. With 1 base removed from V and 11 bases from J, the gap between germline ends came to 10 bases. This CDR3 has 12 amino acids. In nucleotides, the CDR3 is TGTGCCAGCAGTGAAGGGAGGGGACGGCAGTATTTT. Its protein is CASSEGRGRQYF.

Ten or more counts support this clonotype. CDR3 residues: CSALLRGLIHTDTQYF. The CDR3 nucleotides read TGCAGTGCACTTCTTAGAGGACTGATACACACAGATACGCAGTATTTT. The genes are TRBV20-1 and TRBJ2-3, with a weak D call TRBD2 (5 bases). The germline CDR1 and CDR2 sequences are DFQATT and SNEGSKA (reference sequence). CDR3 length: 16 amino acids. V shed 6 bases and J shed 2 bases, with 21 bases lying between them.

The CDR3 DNA reads as TGTGCCAGCAGTCTACGAGTTGGGGGGGCTACAGATACGCAGTATTTT. The encoded protein is CASSLRVGGATDTQYF. V gene TRBV6-2 or TRBV6-3 combines with J gene TRBJ2-3; weak D call: TRBD2 (7 bases). Per the germline V gene, CDR1 is MNHEY and CDR2 is SVGEGT. This CDR3 has 16 residues. V lost 5 bases to trimming and J lost 3 bases, with 18 bases between them.

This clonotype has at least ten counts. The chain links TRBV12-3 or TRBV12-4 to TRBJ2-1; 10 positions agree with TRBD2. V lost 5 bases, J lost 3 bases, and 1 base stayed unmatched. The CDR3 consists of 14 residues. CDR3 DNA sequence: TGTGCCAGCAGTCCTAGCGGGGGCTACAATGAGCAGTTCTTC. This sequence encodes CASSPSGGYNEQFF.

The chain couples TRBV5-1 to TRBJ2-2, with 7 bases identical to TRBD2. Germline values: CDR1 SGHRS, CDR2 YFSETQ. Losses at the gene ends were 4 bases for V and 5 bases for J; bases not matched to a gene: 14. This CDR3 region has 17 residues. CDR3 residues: CASSATLLADGTGELFF. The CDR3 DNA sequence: TGCGCCAGCAGCGCCACCCTCCTAGCGGATGGGACCGGGGAGCTGTTTTTT.

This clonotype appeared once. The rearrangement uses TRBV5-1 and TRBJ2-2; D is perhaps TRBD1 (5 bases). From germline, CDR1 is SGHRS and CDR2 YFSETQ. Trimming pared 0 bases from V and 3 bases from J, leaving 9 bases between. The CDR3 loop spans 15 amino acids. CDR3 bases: TGCGCCAGCAGCTTGGATGGGGCGTACACCGGGGAGCTGTTTTTT. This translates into CASSLDGAYTGELFF.

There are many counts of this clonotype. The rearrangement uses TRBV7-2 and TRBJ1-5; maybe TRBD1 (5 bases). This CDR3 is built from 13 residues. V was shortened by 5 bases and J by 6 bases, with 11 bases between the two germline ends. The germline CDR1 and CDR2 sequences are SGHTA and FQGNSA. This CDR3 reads CASSTQGFQPQHF. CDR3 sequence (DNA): TGTGCCAGCAGCACCCAGGGATTTCAGCCCCAGCATTTT. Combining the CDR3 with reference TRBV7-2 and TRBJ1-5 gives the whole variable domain GAGVSQSPSNKVTEKGKDVELRCDPISGHTALYWYRQSLGQGLEFLIYFQGNSAPDKSGLPSDRFSAERTGGSVSTLTIQRTQQEDSAVYLCASSTQGFQPQHFGDGTRLSIL.